This T cell receptor beta chain was retrieved from a study of T cells of healthy individuals. This clonotype was recorded a few times. In TCRdb, the 5' RACE reads were re-called with MiXCR into one record per CDR3 protein. Of roughly 76,000 distinct CDR3 sequences listed, more than 4.5% are singletons. Trimming took 2 bases from V and 2 from J; bases not matched to a gene: 3. CDR3 length: 16 amino acids. The germline V gene encodes CDR1 SGHRS and CDR2 YFSETQ. The chain joins TRBV5-1 to TRBJ2-2; 10 bases align to TRBD1. The TCR sequence derives from a female donor in good health. CDR3 in DNA: TGCGCCAGCAGCTTCGGACAGGGGGGAAACACCGGGGAGCTGTTTTTT. Translated, it gives CASSFGQGGNTGELFF.